These 26 T cell receptor beta chains were all obtained from the same sample, sequenced in a study of T cells in Graves' hyperthyroidism and ophthalmopathy. Template material for amplifying TCR beta CDR3 regions consisted of RNA transcripts. Carried out on the TCR CDR3, a first-round RT-PCR used the HTBI primer set. TCRdb processed the multiplex PCR reads anew with MiXCR; each CDR3 protein has one entry. The data hold approximately 590,000 distinct CDR3 sequences, with about 43% observed a single time. What was sequenced was peripheral blood or thyroid tissue (not recorded which). Receptor source: a woman under 30 with Graves' hyperthyroidism.

Turning to this clonotype: The junction does not match germline at one end; this may be a read error. This rearrangement joins TRBV25-1 to TRBJ2-6, with D perhaps TRBD2 (6 bases). The CDR3 consists of 15 residues. Germline CDR1 is MGHDK and CDR2 is SYGVNS. The CDR3 DNA sequence: TGTGTCAGCAGTTACGGAGGGTCGGGGGCCAACGTCCTGACTTTC. Translating gives CVSSYGGSGANVLTF.

V and J are TRBV7-8 and TRBJ2-7; TRBD2 matches 7 bases. This CDR3 is 15 amino acids long. In germline, CDR1 is SGHVS, CDR2 FQNEAQ. With 5 bases clipped from V and 12 bases from J, the junction kept 19 bases outside the gene matches. CDR3 residues: CASSPREGGWLVVYF. Written as DNA, the CDR3 is TGTGCCAGCAGCCCGAGGGAGGGAGGCTGGTTAGTGGTGTACTTC.

This clonotype has more than one count but fewer than ten. The rearrangement joins TRBV6-6 to TRBJ1-4; 7 bases align to TRBD1. V shed 6 bases and J 5 bases; nucleotides not matched to a gene: 3. The CDR3 is made up of 13 amino acids. Germline V gene sequence: CDR1 MNHNY, CDR2 SVGAGI (reference sequence). The CDR3 bases are TGTGCCAGCAGAACAGGGGAGAATGAAAAACTGTTTTTT. Translation gives CASRTGENEKLFF.

This clonotype was seen a few times. The rearrangement joins TRBV7-9 to TRBJ1-4; no firm D call. The CDR3 has 14 residues. The germline V and J ends were trimmed by 1 base and 8 bases, with 11 bases remaining between them. Germline lookup yields CDR1 SEHNR and CDR2 FQNEAQ (reference sequence). The DNA of the CDR3 is TGTGCCAGCAGCTTAGAGGGAGGATACGAAAAACTGTTTTTT. This codes for CASSLEGGYEKLFF.

The genes are TRBV7-2 and TRBJ2-7; 9 bases are shared with TRBD1. The CDR3 is 15 amino acids. V was clipped by 5 bases and J by 6 bases; unmatched bases: 11. Germline CDR1 SGHTA, CDR2 FQGNSA. The CDR3 loop is CASSASGTGRLEQYF. As DNA, the CDR3 is TGTGCCAGCAGCGCCTCGGGGACAGGGAGGCTCGAGCAGTACTTC.

The chain couples TRBV2 to TRBJ2-7, with D perhaps TRBD2 (5 bases). The V end was cut by 6 bases, the J end by 1 base, with 10 bases between. The CDR3 consists of 13 residues. Germline V gives CDR1 SNHLY, CDR2 FYNNEI. DNA for the CDR3: TGTGCCAGCAGGGGCCCGGGATCCTACGAGCAGTACTTC. Its protein is CASRGPGSYEQYF.

This clonotype was detected many times. The V call is TRBV29-1, the J call TRBJ2-7, with TRBD1 as a possible D gene (6 bases). The length of the CDR3 is 13 residues. Per the germline V gene, CDR1 is SQVTM and CDR2 is ANQGSEA. V was clipped by 7 bases and J by 2 bases, with 15 bases between them. This CDR3 is CSGITGHTYEQYF. CDR3 bases: TGCAGCGGGATTACGGGACACACCTACGAGCAGTACTTC.

At least ten counts were recorded for this clonotype. The rearrangement uses TRBV2 and TRBJ1-4; 7 bases are shared with TRBD1. The ends lost 3 bases at V and 3 bases at J; junction bases unmatched: 4. Per the germline V gene, CDR1 is SNHLY and CDR2 is FYNNEI. This CDR3 contains 15 residues. The CDR3: CASSDAGTANEKLFF. Written as DNA, the CDR3 is TGTGCCAGCAGTGATGCCGGGACAGCTAATGAAAAACTGTTTTTT.

This clonotype was counted a few times. The V and J genes are TRBV7-2 and TRBJ1-6, with TRBD1 as a possible D gene (5 bases). This CDR3 spans 16 amino acids. V was pared by 1 base and J by 4 bases, with 11 bases between. Germline CDR1 reads SGHTA; CDR2 reads FQGNSA. The CDR3 sequence: CASSLEGGGYNSPLHF. DNA of the CDR3: TGTGCCAGCAGCTTAGAGGGTGGGGGATATAATTCACCCCTCCACTTT.

A note on this clonotype: A much larger clone lies a single base off, so this may be a read error. The missing conserved phenylalanine or tryptophan at the end of this CDR3 makes a read error likely. V gene TRBV24-1 combines with J gene TRBJ1-5; D gene unclear. V was trimmed by 3 bases and J by 4 bases, leaving 3 bases between them. This CDR3 comprises 12 residues. Germline V gene sequence: CDR1 KGHDR, CDR2 SFDVKD. For the CDR3, the DNA is TGTGCCACCAGTGATGAAAATCAGCCCCAGCATCTT. Its protein product is CATSDENQPQHL.

In its sample, this clonotype was seen a few times. The chain carries TRBV2 and TRBJ1-4; 7 nucleotides match TRBD1. Germline V gives CDR1 SNHLY, CDR2 FYNNEI. The CDR3 is made up of 13 amino acids. J was trimmed by 8 bases and V by 7 bases; bases with no gene match: 7. The CDR3 DNA reads as TGTGCCAGCAAAACAGGGGAAAGGGAAAAACTGTTTTTT. Its translation: CASKTGEREKLFF.

This chain connects TRBV2 to TRBJ1-6, with TRBD1 matching over 8 bases. In germline, CDR1 is SNHLY, CDR2 FYNNEI. Trimming took 8 bases from V and 10 from J; bases not matched to a gene: 10. This CDR3 is built from 14 residues. CDR3 DNA: TGTGCCAGCCAAGGACAGGGAACAACCTCACCCCTCCACTTT. This encodes CASQGQGTTSPLHF.

This clonotype has a count of ten or more. V usage is TRBV24-1 and J usage is TRBJ1-1, with D possibly TRBD1 on 6 matching bases. With 6 bases removed from V and 0 bases from J, the gap between germline ends came to 7 bases. Germline V gene sequence: CDR1 KGHDR, CDR2 SFDVKD. This CDR3 is 13 amino acids long. The CDR3 bases are TGTGCCACCAGTCGGGGGCTGAACACTGAAGCTTTCTTT. It specifies CATSRGLNTEAFF.

This clonotype was found a few times. This chain uses TRBV7-2 with TRBJ2-7; 8 nucleotides line up with TRBD2. Unmatched junction bases numbered 6, after V lost 8 bases and J lost 0 bases. Germline lookup yields CDR1 SGHTA and CDR2 FQGNSA. This CDR3 is 14 amino acids long. The CDR3 loop is CASQVAGPSYEQYF. As DNA, the CDR3 is TGTGCCAGCCAGGTAGCGGGGCCCTCCTACGAGCAGTACTTC. Full variable domain (remainder filled in from reference TRBV7-2 and TRBJ2-7): GAGVSQSPSNKVTEKGKDVELRCDPISGHTALYWYRQSLGQGLEFLIYFQGNSAPDKSGLPSDRFSAERTGGSVSTLTIQRTQQEDSAVYLCASQVAGPSYEQYFGPGTRLTVT.

The genes are TRBV19 and TRBJ1-2; no firm D call. V shed 2 bases and J shed 3 bases, with 7 bases lying between them. The CDR3 runs to 13 residues. Germline V gene sequence: CDR1 LNHDA, CDR2 SQIVND (reference sequence). The CDR3 sequence: CASSINSDYGYTF. CDR3 coding DNA: TGTGCCAGTAGTATAAACAGCGACTATGGCTACACCTTC.

The chain carries TRBV19 and TRBJ1-4; maybe TRBD1 (5 bases). V dropped 6 bases and J dropped 5 bases, with 19 bases sitting between them. Germline CDR1 is LNHDA and CDR2 is SQIVND (reference sequence). This CDR3 is 16 amino acids long. This chain's CDR3 is CASRPRWQGGNEKLFF. The CDR3, as DNA: TGTGCCAGTAGACCCCGGTGGCAGGGAGGGAATGAAAAACTGTTTTTT.

As regards this clonotype: One end of the junction fails to match germline, which may point to a read error. The V call is TRBV29-1, the J call TRBJ2-5; 9 bases are a match to TRBD1. The CDR3 totals 14 residues. Germline assignment: CDR1 SQVTM and CDR2 ANQGSEA. CDR3 bases: TGCAGCGTCGAAGGACAGGGGATATGGGAGACCCAGTACTTC. This sequence encodes CSVEGQGIWETQYF.

The chain carries TRBV20-1 and TRBJ1-5; 7 positions match TRBD1. This CDR3 is built from 15 residues. Germline lookup yields CDR1 DFQATT and CDR2 SNEGSKA (reference sequence). Trimming removed 6 bases from V and 4 bases from J; junction bases left unmatched: 12. The CDR3 nucleotides are TGCAGTGCAGGGGAAAGGGGGCTCTCGAATCAGCCCCAGCATTTT. This sequence encodes CSAGERGLSNQPQHF.

This clonotype was seen a few times. The J gene is TRBJ2-5, the V gene TRBV7-3; maybe TRBD2 (5 bases). From germline, CDR1 is SGHTA and CDR2 FQGTGA. The CDR3 has 15 residues. V gave up 6 bases and J gave up 6 bases, with 20 bases separating them. The chain's CDR3 is CASSSNTRSGKTQYF. DNA for the CDR3: TGTGCCAGCAGTTCCAATACTAGGTCCGGGAAGACCCAGTACTTC.

V usage is TRBV20-1 and J usage is TRBJ2-5; D remains unclear. Trimming removed 4 bases from V and 0 bases from J, with 9 bases in between. The CDR3 consists of 13 residues. Germline CDR1 reads DFQATT; CDR2 reads SNEGSKA (reference sequence). CDR3 residues: CSATSPDQETQYF. CDR3 in DNA: TGCAGTGCTACCTCCCCGGACCAAGAGACCCAGTACTTC.

The rearrangement uses TRBV20-1 and TRBJ2-7; a possible D gene is TRBD1 (6 bases). Germline values: CDR1 DFQATT, CDR2 SNEGSKA (reference sequence). V lost 5 bases, J lost 1 base, and 12 bases lay in between. The CDR3 totals 13 residues. The CDR3 region has the DNA TGCAGTGCTCGCCGAGACAGGTCCTACGAGCAGTACTTC. As protein: CSARRDRSYEQYF.

The rearrangement uses TRBV15 and TRBJ2-5; perhaps TRBD2 as D (5 bases). Germline V gene lookup returns CDR1 LNHNV and CDR2 YYDKDF (reference sequence). The CDR3 covers 15 residues. Trimming shortened V by 3 bases and J by 4 bases, and 15 bases separated the two germline ends. The CDR3 DNA sequence: TGTGCCACCAGCAGCCGACCTAGCTCTCGAGAGACCCAGTACTTC. Amino acid sequence: CATSSRPSSRETQYF. Full variable domain (rest looked up from reference TRBV15 and TRBJ2-5): DAMVIQNPRYQVTQFGKPVTLSCSQTLNHNVMYWYQQKSSQAPKLLFHYYDKDFNNEADTPDNFQSRRPNTSFCFLDIRSPGLGDTAMYLCATSSRPSSRETQYFGPGTRLLVL.

Remarks on this clonotype: One end of the junction is discordant with germline, which a read error may explain. The CDR3 bases are TGTGCCAGCAGTGCGGCCGGGACCTCTGGAAACACCATATATTTT. Its translation: CASSAAGTSGNTIYF. The chain has TRBV10-3 and TRBJ1-3; TRBD1 might be the D (5 bases). The CDR3 is 15 amino acids. CDR1 and CDR2 (germline): ENHRY, SYGVKD.

This sequence joins TRBV7-3 and TRBJ1-1; D is unresolved. Trimming shortened V by 3 bases and J by 6 bases, and 11 bases separated the two germline ends. Looked up from germline, CDR1 is SGHTA and CDR2 is FQGTGA. The CDR3 extends over 13 amino acids. CDR3 sequence reads: CASSFAPRSEAFF. In nucleotides, the CDR3 is TGTGCCAGCAGCTTCGCCCCACGGTCTGAAGCTTTCTTT. The whole variable domain, filled in from reference TRBV7-3 and TRBJ1-1, reads GAGVSQTPSNKVTEKGKYVELRCDPISGHTALYWYRQSLGQGPEFLIYFQGTGAADDSGLPNDRFFAVRPEGSVSTLKIQRTERGDSAVYLCASSFAPRSEAFFGQGTRLTVV.

The chain recombines TRBV2 with TRBJ2-2; a possible D gene is TRBD2 (5 bases). Between the trimmed V and J ends, which lost 5 bases and 1 base, there was a span of 14 bases. This CDR3 comprises 16 residues. Germline V CDR1 and CDR2: SNHLY, FYNNEI. CDR3 amino acids: CASSYTGVGNTGELFF. The DNA of the CDR3 is TGTGCCAGCAGTTACACCGGGGTGGGGAACACCGGGGAGCTGTTTTTT.

This clonotype showed up many times. The chain uses TRBV10-3 and TRBJ2-2, with 8 bases aligning to TRBD1. The ends lost 2 bases at V and 4 bases at J; junction bases unmatched: 6. Germline CDR1 is ENHRY and CDR2 is SYGVKD. CDR3 length: 16 residues. The DNA of the CDR3 is TGTGCCATCAGTGAGGCCGGACAGGGTGGCACCGGGGAGCTGTTTTTT. Translation: CAISEAGQGGTGELFF.